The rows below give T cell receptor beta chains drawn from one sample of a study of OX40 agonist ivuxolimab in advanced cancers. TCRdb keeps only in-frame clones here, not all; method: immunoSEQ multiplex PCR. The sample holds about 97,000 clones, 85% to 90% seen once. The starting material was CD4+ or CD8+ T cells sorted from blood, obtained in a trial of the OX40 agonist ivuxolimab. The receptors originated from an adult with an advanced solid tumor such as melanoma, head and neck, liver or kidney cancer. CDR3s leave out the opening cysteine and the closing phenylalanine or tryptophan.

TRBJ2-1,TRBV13,ASAFSSGTYNEQF
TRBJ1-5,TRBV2,ASSERPGGTFQPQH
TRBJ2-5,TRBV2,ASSGGSETQY
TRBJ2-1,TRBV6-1,ASSERGEAYNEQF
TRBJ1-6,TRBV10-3,AISVQGGNSPLH
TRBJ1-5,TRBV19,ASSMGTVQPQH
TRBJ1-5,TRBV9,ASSPSGSGNQPQH
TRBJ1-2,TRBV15,ATSRERTKRLYGYT
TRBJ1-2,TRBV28,ASRLDRSYGYT
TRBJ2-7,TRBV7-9,ASSLLLAGDNEQY
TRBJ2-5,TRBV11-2,ASSLGYGTPKEETQY
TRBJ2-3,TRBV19,ASSGVGASTDTQY
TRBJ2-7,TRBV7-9,ASSYEGEQY
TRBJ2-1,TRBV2,ASTAGSLYNEQF
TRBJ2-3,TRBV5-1,ASRASHGGADTQY
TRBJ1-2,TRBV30,AWSQLQGGGYT
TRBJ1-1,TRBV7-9,ASSSLEGEVDTEAF
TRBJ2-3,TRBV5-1,ASRHVGEDTQY
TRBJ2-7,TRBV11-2,ASSQRQGFHEQY
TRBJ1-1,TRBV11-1,ASSLRTATYTEAF
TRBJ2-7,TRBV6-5,ASSYSWDSSSYEQY
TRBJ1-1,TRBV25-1,ASSESGTEAF
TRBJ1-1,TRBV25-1,ASTGPYTEAF
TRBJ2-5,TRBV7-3,ASSFSAQETQY
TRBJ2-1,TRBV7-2,ASSLAIGTSGGDNEQF
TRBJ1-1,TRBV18,ASSGTANTEAF
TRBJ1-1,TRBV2,ASSGVTGQRSTEAF
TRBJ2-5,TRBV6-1,ASSTATETQY
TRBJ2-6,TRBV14,ASSLFGTSAGANVLT
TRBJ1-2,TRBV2,ASGRQGTNGYT
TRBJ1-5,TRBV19,ASSIDQGTFNQPQH
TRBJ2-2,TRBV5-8,ASSLSGGELF
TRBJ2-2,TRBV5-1,ASKRAGADTGELF
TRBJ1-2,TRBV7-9,ASSLTGTGVLGYT
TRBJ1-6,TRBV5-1,ASSLGGLEGSPLH
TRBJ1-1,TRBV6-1,ASRSGDSKNTEAF